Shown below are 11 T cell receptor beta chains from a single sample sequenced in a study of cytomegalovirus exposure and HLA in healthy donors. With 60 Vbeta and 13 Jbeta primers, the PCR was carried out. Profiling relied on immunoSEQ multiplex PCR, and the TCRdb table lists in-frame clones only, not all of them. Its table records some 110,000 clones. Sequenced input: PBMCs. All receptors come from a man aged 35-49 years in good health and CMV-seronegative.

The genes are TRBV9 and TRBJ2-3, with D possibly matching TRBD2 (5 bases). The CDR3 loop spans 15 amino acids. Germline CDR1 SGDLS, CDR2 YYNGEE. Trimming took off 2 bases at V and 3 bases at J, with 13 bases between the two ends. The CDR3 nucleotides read TGTGCCAGCAGCGTCGAGGGAGTCGGGACAGATACGCAGTATTTT. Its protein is CASSVEGVGTDTQYF. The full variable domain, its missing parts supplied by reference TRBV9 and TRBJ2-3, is DSGVTQTPKHLITATGQRVTLRCSPRSGDLSVYWYQQSLDQGLQFLIQYYNGEERAKGNILERFSAQQFPDLHSELNLSSLELGDSALYFCASSVEGVGTDTQYFGPGTRLTVL.

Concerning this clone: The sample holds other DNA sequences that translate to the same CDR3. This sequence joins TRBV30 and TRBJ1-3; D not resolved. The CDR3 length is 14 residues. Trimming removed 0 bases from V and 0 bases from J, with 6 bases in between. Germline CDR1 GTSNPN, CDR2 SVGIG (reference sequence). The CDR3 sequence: CAWSVGGSGNTIYF. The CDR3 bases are TGTGCCTGGAGTGTCGGCGGCTCTGGAAACACCATATATTTT. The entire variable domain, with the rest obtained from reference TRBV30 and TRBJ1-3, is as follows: SQTIHQWPATLVQPVGSPLSLECTVEGTSNPNLYWYRQAAGRGLQLLFYSVGIGQISSEVPQNLSASRPQDRQFILSSKKLLLSDSGFYLCAWSVGGSGNTIYFGEGSWLTVV.

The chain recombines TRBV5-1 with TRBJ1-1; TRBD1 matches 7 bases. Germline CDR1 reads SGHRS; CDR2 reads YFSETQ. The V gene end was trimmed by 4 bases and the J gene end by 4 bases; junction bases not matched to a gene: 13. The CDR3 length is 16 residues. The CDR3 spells CASSLFSTGKATEAFF. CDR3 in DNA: TGCGCCAGCAGCCTATTCTCGACAGGGAAGGCCACTGAAGCTTTCTTT.

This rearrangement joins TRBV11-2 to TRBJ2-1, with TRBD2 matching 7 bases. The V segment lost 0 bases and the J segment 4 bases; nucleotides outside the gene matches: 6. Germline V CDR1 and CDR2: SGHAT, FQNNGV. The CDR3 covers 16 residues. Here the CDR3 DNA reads TGTGCCAGCAGCTTAGATCGTACTAGCGTTTACAATGAGCAGTTCTTC. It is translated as CASSLDRTSVYNEQFF.

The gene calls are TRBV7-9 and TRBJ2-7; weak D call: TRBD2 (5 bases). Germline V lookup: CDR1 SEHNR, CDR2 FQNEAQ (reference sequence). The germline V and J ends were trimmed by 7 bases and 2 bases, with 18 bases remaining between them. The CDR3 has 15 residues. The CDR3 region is CASTPSGRSTYEQYF. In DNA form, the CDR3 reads TGTGCCAGCACCCCGAGCGGTAGGTCCACCTACGAGCAGTACTTC.

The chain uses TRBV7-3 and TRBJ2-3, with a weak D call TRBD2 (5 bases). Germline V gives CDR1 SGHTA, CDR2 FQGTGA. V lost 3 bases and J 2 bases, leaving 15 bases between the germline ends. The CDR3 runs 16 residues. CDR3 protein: CASSFSSGRSTDTQYF. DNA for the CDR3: TGTGCCAGCAGCTTTTCATCGGGAAGGTCCACAGATACGCAGTATTTT.

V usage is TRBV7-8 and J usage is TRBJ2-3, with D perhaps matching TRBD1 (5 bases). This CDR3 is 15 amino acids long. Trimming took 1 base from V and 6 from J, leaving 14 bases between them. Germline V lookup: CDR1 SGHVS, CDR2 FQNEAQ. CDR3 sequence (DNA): TGTGCCAGCAGCTTAGACCCCAGGGCCGAGGATACGCAGTATTTT. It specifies CASSLDPRAEDTQYF.

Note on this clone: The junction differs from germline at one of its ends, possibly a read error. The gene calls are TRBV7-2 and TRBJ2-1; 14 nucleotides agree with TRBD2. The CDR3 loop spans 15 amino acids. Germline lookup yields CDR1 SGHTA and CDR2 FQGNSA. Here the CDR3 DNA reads TGTGCCAGCAGCTTAGGACTAGCGGGAGGGGCCGACCTGATCTTC. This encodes CASSLGLAGGADLIF.

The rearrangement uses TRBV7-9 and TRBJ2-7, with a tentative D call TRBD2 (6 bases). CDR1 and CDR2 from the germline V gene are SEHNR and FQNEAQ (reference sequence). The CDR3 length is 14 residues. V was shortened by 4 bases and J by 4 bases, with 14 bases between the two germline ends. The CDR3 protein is CASSSTSTSYEQYF. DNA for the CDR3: TGTGCCAGCAGCTCGACTAGTACTTCTTACGAGCAGTACTTC.

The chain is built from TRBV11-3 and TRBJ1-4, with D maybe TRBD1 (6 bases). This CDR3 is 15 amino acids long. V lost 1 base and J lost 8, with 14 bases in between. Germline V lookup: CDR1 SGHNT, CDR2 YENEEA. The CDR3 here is CASSLVKGDGEKLFF. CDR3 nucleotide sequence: TGTGCCAGCAGCTTAGTCAAGGGGGACGGGGAAAAACTGTTTTTT.

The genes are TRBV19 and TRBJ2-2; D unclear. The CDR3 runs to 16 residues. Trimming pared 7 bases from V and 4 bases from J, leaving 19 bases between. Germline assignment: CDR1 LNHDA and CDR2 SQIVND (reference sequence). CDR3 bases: TGTGCCAGTAAGTTTAGACCCCAAAGGAGCACCGGGGAGCTGTTTTTT. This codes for CASKFRPQRSTGELFF. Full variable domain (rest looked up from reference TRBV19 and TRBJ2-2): DGGITQSPKYLFRKEGQNVTLSCEQNLNHDAMYWYRQDPGQGLRLIYYSQIVNDFQKGDIAEGYSVSREKKESFPLTVTSAQKNPTAFYLCASKFRPQRSTGELFFGEGSRLTVL.